The source of this TCR beta chain is a study of monozygotic twins with inflammatory bowel disease. Notes on the study in general: Other individuals had fewer clonotypes in common with IBD patients than with healthy twins, especially with disease activity.

With respect to this clonotype: As yet, its antigen is unknown.

Germline lookup yields CDR1 SEHNR and CDR2 FQNEAQ (reference sequence). This CDR3 spans 15 amino acids. TCRdb reanalyzed the 5' RACE reads, giving one entry per CDR3 protein sequence and no DNA. This table lists 200,000 to 250,000 distinct CDR3 sequences. This rearrangement joins TRBV7-9 to TRBJ1-1; the D call from TCRdb, TRBD1, cannot be confirmed without DNA. The source of this sequence is a human donor with ulcerative colitis or Crohn's disease, or a healthy co-twin of an affected twin (not recorded which). The specimen was blood. The CDR3 region is CASSIDRGLDTEAFF.